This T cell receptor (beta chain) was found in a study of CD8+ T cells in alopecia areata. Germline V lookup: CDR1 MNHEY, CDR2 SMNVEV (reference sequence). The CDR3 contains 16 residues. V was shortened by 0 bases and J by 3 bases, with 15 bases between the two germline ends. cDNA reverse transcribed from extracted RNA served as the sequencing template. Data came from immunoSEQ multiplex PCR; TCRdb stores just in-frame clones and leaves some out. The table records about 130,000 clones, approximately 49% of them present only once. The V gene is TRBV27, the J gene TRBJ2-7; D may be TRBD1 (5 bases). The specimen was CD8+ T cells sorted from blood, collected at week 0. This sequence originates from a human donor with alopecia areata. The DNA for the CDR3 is TGTGCCAGCAGTTTATCTCTTGGACACAGACTCTACGAGCAGTACTTC. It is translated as CASSLSLGHRLYEQYF.